The 11 T cell receptor beta chains in this list originate from one sample, sequenced in a study of post-analysis software for immune sequencing data. Overall study findings and caveats: Patients showed TRBV5-6, TRBV5-1 and TRBV20-1 among 4 or 5 TRBV segments more frequent than in controls.

Prepared TCR beta cDNA libraries contained unique molecular identifiers. TCRdb ran MiXCR on the PCR reads and lists one entry per CDR3 protein. The table includes about 540,000 distinct CDR3 sequences, roughly 34% detected once. These receptors are not linked to any known antigen. Sequencing used blood. Receptors originate from a girl aged 2-17 years with multiple sclerosis.

J is TRBJ1-2 and V is TRBV10-3; the D is unclear. Trimming removed 7 bases at V and 3 bases at J, with 15 bases between. The germline gives CDR1 ENHRY, CDR2 SYGVKD. The CDR3 spans 14 residues. For the CDR3, the DNA is TGTGCCATCAATCAACTTAGGACGGACTATGGCTACACCTTC. Translating it yields CAINQLRTDYGYTF.

This chain uses TRBV20-1 with TRBJ2-4; 15 bases fit TRBD2. Germline trimming cut 1 base from V and 0 bases from J; bases unmatched to any gene: 4. Germline lookup yields CDR1 DFQATT and CDR2 SNEGSKA (reference sequence). This CDR3 comprises 18 residues. The CDR3 sequence is CSARVGLAGGLAKNIQYF. CDR3 DNA: TGCAGTGCTAGAGTGGGACTAGCGGGGGGCCTAGCCAAAAACATTCAGTACTTC.

This clonotype was observed a handful of times. This chain connects TRBV3-1 to TRBJ1-1, with TRBD1 as a possible D gene (6 bases). Germline V gene sequence: CDR1 LGHDT, CDR2 YNNKEL (reference sequence). Trimming cost V 5 bases and J 8 bases, with 12 bases left between them. This CDR3 is 12 amino acids long. CDR3 residues: CASSSDGGEAFF. The CDR3, as DNA: TGTGCCAGCAGCTCCGACGGGGGCGAAGCTTTCTTT.

This clonotype was detected only a few times. The chain combines TRBV6-1 with TRBJ2-7, with a weak D call TRBD1 (5 bases). V dropped 6 bases and J dropped 1 base, with 10 bases sitting between them. This CDR3 has 13 amino acids. CDR1 and CDR2 (germline): MNHNS, SASEGT. This CDR3 reads CASSFRDSYEQYF. The CDR3 bases are TGTGCCAGCAGCTTCAGGGATTCCTACGAGCAGTACTTC.

This clonotype was seen only once. V gene TRBV5-1 combines with J gene TRBJ2-5, with no clear D. V gave up 0 bases and J gave up 1 base, with 7 bases separating them. Looked up from germline, CDR1 is SGHRS and CDR2 is YFSETQ. This CDR3 is 14 amino acids long. As DNA, the CDR3 is TGCGCCAGCAGCTTGGCTACCTCCCAAGAGACCCAGTACTTC. Translation gives CASSLATSQETQYF.

The genes are TRBV6-6 and TRBJ2-5, with D maybe TRBD2 (5 bases). The CDR3 extends over 13 amino acids. Trimming removed 2 bases at V and 4 bases at J, with 8 bases between. The germline V gene has CDR1 MNHNY and CDR2 SVGAGI (reference sequence). CDR3 DNA: TGTGCCAGCAGTTACCCCGGGGTAGAGACCCAGTACTTC. It encodes CASSYPGVETQYF.

This chain connects TRBV10-3 to TRBJ1-5; 7 positions match TRBD1. Trimming at V came to 0 bases and at J to 3 bases, leaving 2 bases not matched to a gene. Germline loops: CDR1 ENHRY, CDR2 SYGVKD. CDR3 length: 15 amino acids. The CDR3 bases are TGTGCCATCAGTGAGTCACAGGGGACCAATCAGCCCCAGCATTTT. Its protein product is CAISESQGTNQPQHF.

Regarding this clonotype: A much larger clone is a single base away; this may be a read error. This chain connects TRBV24-1 to TRBJ2-3, with 9 bases matching TRBD1. The CDR3 spans 16 residues. Per germline, CDR1 KGHDR and CDR2 SFDVKD. CDR3 sequence: CATSDGTGSSPDTRYF. The DNA of the CDR3 is TGTGCCACCAGTGACGGGACAGGGAGTTCCCCAGATACGCGGTATTTT.

The gene calls are TRBV20-1 and TRBJ2-3; D remains unclear. The germline gives CDR1 DFQATT, CDR2 SNEGSKA (reference sequence). The CDR3 is made up of 15 amino acids. The ends were cut back, 1 base at V and 2 bases at J, with 13 bases in the middle. CDR3 amino acids: CSARVGGSNTDTQYF. The CDR3 nucleotides are TGCAGTGCTAGAGTTGGCGGATCCAACACAGATACGCAGTATTTT.

A note on this clonotype: Sequence at one end of the junction differs from germline and may be a read error. V is TRBV6-4 and J is TRBJ1-2; tentative D call: TRBD1 (6 bases). The germline CDR1 and CDR2 sequences are MRHNA and SNTAGT. CDR3 length: 15 residues. CDR3 nucleotide sequence: TGTGCCAGCAGTGACCCCGGTACAGGGAACTATGACTACACCTTC. This gives the protein CASSDPGTGNYDYTF.

This clonotype was counted between two and nine times. V and J are TRBV6-4 and TRBJ2-1; D may correspond to TRBD1 or TRBD2 (5 bases each). Germline CDR1 MRHNA, CDR2 SNTAGT. With 2 bases removed from V and 10 bases from J, the gap between germline ends came to 12 bases. The CDR3 runs to 13 residues. This CDR3 reads CASSDGDVNEQFF. As DNA, the CDR3 is TGTGCCAGCAGTGACGGGGACGTGAACGAGCAGTTCTTC.